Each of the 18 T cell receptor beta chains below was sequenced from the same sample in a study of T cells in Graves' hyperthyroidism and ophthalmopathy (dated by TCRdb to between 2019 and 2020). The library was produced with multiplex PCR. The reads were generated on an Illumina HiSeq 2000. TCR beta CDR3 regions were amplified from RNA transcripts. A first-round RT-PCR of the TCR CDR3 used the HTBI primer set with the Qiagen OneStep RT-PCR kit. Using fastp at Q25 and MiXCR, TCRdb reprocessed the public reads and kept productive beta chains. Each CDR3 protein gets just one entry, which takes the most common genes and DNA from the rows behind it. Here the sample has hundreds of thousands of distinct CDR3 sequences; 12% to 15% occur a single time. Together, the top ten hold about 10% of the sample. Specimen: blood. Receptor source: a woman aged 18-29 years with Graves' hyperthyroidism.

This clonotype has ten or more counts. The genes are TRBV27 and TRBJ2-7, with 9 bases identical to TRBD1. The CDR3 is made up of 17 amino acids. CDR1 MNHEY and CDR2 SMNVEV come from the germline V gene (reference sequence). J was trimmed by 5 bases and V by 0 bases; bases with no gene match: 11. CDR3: CASSLSRTGTGFHEQYF. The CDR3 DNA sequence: TGTGCCAGCAGTTTATCGAGAACCGGGACAGGGTTCCACGAGCAGTACTTC.

The CDR3 nucleotides are TGTGCCACCGCACAGGGTTCCCAAGAGACCCAGTACTTC. Its translation: CATAQGSQETQYF. The chain is built from TRBV24-1 and TRBJ2-5; D may be TRBD1 (6 bases). This CDR3 is 13 amino acids long. Germline lookup yields CDR1 KGHDR and CDR2 SFDVKD. Between the trimmed V and J ends, which lost 9 bases and 1 base, there was a span of 11 bases.

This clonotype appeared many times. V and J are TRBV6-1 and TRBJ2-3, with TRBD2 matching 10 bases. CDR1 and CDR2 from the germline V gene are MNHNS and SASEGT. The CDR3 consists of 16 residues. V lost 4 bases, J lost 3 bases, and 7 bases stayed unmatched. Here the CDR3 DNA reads TGTGCCAGCAGTGCCAATAGGGGACTAGCGACAGATACGCAGTATTTT. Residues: CASSANRGLATDTQYF.

For the CDR3, the DNA is TGTGCCAGTAGGAGATCCGGGCGGGAGGGACGCAATGAGCAGTTCTTC. This gives the protein CASRRSGREGRNEQFF. This chain connects TRBV19 to TRBJ2-1; 9 nucleotides align to TRBD2. Looked up from germline, CDR1 is LNHDA and CDR2 is SQIVND (reference sequence). This CDR3 region has 16 residues. V was pared by 6 bases and J by 6 bases, with 12 bases of the junction left unmatched.

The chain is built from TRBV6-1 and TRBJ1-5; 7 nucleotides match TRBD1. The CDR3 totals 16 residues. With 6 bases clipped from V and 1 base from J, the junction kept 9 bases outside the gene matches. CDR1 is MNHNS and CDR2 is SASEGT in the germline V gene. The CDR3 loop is CASSPTGAGSNQPQHF. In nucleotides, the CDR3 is TGTGCCAGCAGCCCCACAGGGGCCGGGAGCAATCAGCCCCAGCATTTT.

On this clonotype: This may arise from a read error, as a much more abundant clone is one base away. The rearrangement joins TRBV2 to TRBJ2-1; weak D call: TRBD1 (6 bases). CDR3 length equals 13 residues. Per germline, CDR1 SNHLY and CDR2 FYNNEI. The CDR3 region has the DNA TGTGCATCCACCCGGGACACCTACAATGAGCAGTTCTTC. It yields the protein CASTRDTYNEQFF.

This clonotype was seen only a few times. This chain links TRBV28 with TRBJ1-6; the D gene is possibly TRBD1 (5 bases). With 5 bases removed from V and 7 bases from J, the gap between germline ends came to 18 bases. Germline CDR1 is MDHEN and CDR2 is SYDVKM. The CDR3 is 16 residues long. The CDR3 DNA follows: TGTGCCAGCAGTATAGCAGGGCTCGAGGGAAATTCACCCCTCCACTTT. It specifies CASSIAGLEGNSPLHF.

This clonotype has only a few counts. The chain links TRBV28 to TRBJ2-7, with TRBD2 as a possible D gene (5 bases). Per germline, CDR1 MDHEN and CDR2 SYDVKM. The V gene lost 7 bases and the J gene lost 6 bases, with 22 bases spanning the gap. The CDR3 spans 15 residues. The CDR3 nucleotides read TGTGCCAGCACCACGGAGCGGACTTTAGCAAGCGAGCAGTACTTC. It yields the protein CASTTERTLASEQYF.

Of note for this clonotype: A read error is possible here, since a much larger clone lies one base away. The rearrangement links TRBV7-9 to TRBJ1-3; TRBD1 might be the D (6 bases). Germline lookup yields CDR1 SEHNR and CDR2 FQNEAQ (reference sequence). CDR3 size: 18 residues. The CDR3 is CASSPREGEARSGNTTYF. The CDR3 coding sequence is TGTGCCAGCAGCCCAAGGGAGGGGGAGGCCCGCTCTGGAAACACCACATATTTT.

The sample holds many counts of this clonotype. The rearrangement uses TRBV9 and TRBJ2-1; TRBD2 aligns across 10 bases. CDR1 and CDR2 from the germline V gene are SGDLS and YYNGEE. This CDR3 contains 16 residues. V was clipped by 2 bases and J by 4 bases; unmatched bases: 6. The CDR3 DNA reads TGTGCCAGCAGCGTGCGGACTAGCGGATATTACAATGAGCAGTTCTTC. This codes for CASSVRTSGYYNEQFF. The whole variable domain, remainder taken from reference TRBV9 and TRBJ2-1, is DSGVTQTPKHLITATGQRVTLRCSPRSGDLSVYWYQQSLDQGLQFLIQYYNGEERAKGNILERFSAQQFPDLHSELNLSSLELGDSALYFCASSVRTSGYYNEQFFGPGTRLTVL.

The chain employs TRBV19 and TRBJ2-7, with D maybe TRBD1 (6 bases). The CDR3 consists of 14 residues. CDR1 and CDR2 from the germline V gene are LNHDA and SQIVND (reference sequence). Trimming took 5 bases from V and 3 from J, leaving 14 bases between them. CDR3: CASSQKQGFYEQYF. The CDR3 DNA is TGTGCCAGTAGTCAGAAACAGGGTTTCTACGAGCAGTACTTC.

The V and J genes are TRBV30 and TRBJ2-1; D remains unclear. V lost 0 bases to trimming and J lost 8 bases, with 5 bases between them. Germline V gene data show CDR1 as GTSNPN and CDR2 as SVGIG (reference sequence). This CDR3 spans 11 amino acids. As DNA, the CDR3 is TGTGCCTGGAGTGTCTGGGATGAGCAGTTCTTC. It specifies CAWSVWDEQFF.

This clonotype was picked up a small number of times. The CDR3 reads CASSQAPAVGETQYF. The CDR3 region has the DNA TGCGCCAGCAGCCAGGCACCGGCAGTCGGGGAGACCCAGTACTTC. The genes are TRBV4-3 and TRBJ2-5; D remains ambiguous. The germline V and J ends were trimmed by 3 bases and 5 bases, with 16 bases remaining between them. In germline, CDR1 is LGHNA, CDR2 YSLEER. The CDR3 contains 15 residues.

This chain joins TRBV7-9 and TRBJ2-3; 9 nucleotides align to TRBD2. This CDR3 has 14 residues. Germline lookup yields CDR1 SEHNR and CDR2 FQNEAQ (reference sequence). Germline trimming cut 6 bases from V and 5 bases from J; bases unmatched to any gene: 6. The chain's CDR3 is CASSILAGLDTQYF. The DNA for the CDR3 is TGTGCCAGCAGTATACTAGCGGGCCTAGATACGCAGTATTTT.

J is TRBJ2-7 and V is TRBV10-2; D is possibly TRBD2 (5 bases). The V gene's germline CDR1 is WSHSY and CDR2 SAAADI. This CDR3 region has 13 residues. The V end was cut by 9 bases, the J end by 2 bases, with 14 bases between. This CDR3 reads CASAGAATYEQYF. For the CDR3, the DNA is TGCGCCAGTGCCGGAGCGGCAACCTACGAGCAGTACTTC.

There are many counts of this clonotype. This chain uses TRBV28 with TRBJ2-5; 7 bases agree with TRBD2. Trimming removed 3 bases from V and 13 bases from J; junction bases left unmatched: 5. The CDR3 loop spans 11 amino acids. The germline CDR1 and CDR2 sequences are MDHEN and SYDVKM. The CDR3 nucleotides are TGTGCCAGCAGTTTTCGGGACTATCCGTACTTC. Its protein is CASSFRDYPYF.

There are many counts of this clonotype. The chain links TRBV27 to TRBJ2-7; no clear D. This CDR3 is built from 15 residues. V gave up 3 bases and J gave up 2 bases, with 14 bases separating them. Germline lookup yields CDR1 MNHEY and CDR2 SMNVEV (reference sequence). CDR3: CASSLGGHGTYEQYF. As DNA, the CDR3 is TGTGCCAGCAGTTTGGGCGGCCACGGCACCTACGAGCAGTACTTC.

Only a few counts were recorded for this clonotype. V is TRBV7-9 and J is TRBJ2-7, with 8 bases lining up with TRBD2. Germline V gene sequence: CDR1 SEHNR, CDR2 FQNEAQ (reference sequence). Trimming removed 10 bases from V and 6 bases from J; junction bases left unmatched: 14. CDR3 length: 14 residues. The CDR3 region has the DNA TGTGCCACCGCGGACCTAGCGGGCACCTGCGAGCAGTACTTC. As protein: CATADLAGTCEQYF.